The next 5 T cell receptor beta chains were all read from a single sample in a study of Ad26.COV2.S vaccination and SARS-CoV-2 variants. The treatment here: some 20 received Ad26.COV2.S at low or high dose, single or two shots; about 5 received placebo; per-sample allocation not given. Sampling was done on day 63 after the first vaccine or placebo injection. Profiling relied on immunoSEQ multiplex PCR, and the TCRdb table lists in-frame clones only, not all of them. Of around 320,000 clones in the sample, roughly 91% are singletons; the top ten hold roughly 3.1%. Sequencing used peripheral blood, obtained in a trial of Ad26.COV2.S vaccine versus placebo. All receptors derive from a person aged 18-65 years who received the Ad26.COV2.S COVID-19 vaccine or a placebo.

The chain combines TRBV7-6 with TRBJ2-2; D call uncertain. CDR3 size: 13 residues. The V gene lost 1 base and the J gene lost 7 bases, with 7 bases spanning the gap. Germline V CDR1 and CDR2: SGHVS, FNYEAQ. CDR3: CASSLDGRGELFF. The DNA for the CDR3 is TGTGCCAGCAGCTTAGACGGACGCGGGGAGCTGTTTTTT.

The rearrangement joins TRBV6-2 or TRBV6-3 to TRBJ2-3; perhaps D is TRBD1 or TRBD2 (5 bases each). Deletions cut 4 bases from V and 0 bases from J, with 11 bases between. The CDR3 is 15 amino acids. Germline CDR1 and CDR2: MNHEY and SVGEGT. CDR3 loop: CASSFGAASTDTQYF. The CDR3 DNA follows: TGTGCCAGCAGTTTCGGGGCAGCTAGCACAGATACGCAGTATTTT.

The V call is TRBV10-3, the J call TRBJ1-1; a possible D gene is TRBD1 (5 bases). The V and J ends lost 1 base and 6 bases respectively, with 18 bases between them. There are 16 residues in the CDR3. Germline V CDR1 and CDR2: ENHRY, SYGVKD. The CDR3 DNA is TGTGCCATCAGTGAGTTCCGTGCGGAGACAGTCGCTGAAGCTTTCTTT. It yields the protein CAISEFRAETVAEAFF.

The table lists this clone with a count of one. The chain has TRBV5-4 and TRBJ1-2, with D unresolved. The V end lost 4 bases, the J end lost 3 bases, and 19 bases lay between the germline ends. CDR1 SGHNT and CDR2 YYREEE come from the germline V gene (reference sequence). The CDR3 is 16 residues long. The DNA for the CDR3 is TGTGCCAGCAGCCCCCCTTGGTCCTTCTGGGACTATGGCTACACCTTC. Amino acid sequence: CASSPPWSFWDYGYTF.

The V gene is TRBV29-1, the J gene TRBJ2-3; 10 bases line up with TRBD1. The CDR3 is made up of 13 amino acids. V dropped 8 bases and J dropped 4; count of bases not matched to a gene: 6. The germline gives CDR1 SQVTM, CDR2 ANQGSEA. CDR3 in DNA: TGCAGCCTAGGGGGACAGGGGCCAGATACGCAGTATTTT. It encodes CSLGGQGPDTQYF.